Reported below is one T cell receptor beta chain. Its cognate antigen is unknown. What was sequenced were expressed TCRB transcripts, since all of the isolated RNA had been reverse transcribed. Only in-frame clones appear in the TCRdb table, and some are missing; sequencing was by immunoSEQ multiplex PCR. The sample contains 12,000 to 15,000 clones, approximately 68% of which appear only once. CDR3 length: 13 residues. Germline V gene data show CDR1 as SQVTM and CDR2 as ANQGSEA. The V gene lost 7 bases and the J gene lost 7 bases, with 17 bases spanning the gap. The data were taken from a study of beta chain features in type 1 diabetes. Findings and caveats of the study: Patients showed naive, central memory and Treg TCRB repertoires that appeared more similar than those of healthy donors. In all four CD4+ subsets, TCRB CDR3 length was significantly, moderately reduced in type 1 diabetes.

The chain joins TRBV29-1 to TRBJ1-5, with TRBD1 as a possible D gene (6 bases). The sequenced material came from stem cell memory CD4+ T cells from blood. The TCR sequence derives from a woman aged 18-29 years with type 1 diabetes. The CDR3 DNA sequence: TGCAGCGGGGGACATGGGCCTGGACAGCCCCAGCATTTT. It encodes CSGGHGPGQPQHF.